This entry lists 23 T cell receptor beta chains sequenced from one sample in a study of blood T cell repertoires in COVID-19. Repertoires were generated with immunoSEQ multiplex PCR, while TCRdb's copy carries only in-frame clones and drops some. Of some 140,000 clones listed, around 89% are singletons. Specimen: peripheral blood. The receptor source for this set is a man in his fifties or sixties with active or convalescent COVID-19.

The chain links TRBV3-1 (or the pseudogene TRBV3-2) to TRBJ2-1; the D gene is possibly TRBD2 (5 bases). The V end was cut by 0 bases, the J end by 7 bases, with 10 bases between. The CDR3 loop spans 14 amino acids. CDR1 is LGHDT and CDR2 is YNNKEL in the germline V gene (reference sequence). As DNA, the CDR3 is TGTGCCAGCAGCCAAGAGCCGGGAACGAATGAGCAGTTCTTC. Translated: CASSQEPGTNEQFF.

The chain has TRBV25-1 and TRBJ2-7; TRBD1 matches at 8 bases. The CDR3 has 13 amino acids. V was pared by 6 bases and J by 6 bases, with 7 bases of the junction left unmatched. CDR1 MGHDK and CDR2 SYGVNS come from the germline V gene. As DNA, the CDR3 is TGTGCCAGCAGCGACTACACAGGGGGCGAGCAGTACTTC. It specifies CASSDYTGGEQYF.

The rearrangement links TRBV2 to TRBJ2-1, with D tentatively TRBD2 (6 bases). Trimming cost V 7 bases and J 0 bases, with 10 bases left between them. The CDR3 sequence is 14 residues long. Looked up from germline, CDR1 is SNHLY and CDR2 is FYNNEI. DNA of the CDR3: TGTGCCAGCAAGGGAGGCACCTCCTACAATGAGCAGTTCTTC. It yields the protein CASKGGTSYNEQFF.

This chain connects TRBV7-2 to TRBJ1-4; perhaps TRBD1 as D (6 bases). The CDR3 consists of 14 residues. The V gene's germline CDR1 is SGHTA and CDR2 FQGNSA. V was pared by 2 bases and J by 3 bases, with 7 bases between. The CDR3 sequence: CASSLRTANEKLFF. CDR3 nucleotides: TGTGCCAGCAGCTTAAGGACAGCTAATGAAAAACTGTTTTTT.

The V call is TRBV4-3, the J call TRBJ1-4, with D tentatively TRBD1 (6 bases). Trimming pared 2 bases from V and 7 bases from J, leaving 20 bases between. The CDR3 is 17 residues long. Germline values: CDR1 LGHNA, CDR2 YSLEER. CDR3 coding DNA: TGCGCCAGCAGCCAACTACCCCTTCGGGGGGCAGGTGAAAAACTGTTTTTT. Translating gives CASSQLPLRGAGEKLFF.

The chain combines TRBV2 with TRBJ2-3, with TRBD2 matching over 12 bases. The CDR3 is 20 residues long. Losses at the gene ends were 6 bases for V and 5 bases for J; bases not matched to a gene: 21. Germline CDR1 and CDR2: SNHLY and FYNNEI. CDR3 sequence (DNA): TGTGCCAGCAGCGACTCCTGGACTAGCGGGACCTTGGGAAATATAGATACGCAGTATTTT. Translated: CASSDSWTSGTLGNIDTQYF.

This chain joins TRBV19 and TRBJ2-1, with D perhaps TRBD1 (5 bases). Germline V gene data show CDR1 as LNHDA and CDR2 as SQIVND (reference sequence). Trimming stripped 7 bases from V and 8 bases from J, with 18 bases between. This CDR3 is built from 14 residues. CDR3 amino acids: CASTQGPGRDEQFF. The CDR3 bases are TGTGCCAGTACCCAAGGCCCGGGCAGGGATGAGCAGTTCTTC.

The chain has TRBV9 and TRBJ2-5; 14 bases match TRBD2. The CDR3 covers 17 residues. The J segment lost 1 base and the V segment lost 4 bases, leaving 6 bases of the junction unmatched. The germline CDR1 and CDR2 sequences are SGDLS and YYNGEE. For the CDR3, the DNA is TGTGCCAGCAGCCCGGGACTAGCGGGAGAAGGCCAAGAGACCCAGTACTTC. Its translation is CASSPGLAGEGQETQYF. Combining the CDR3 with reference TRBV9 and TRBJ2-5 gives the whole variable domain DSGVTQTPKHLITATGQRVTLRCSPRSGDLSVYWYQQSLDQGLQFLIQYYNGEERAKGNILERFSAQQFPDLHSELNLSSLELGDSALYFCASSPGLAGEGQETQYFGPGTRLLVL.

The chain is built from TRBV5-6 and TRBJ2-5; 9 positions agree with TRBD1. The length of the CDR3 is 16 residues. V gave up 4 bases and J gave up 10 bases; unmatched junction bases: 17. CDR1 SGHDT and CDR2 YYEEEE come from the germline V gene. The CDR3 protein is CASSIAGTGTDGGQYF. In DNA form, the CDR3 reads TGTGCCAGCAGCATCGCCGGGACAGGGACCGACGGGGGCCAGTACTTC.

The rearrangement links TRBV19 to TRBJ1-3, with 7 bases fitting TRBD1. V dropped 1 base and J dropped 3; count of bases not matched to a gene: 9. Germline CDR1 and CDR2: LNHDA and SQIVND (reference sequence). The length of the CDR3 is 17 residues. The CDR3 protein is CASSIVHGGQFGNTIYF. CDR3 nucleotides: TGTGCCAGTAGTATAGTCCACGGGGGACAGTTTGGAAACACCATATATTTT.

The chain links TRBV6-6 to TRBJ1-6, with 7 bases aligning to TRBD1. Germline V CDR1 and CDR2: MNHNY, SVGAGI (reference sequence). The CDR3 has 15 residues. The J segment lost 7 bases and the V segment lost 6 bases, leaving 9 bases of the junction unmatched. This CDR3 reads CASSSLRDSNSPLHF. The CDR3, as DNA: TGTGCCAGCAGCTCCCTGAGGGACAGCAATTCACCCCTCCACTTT.

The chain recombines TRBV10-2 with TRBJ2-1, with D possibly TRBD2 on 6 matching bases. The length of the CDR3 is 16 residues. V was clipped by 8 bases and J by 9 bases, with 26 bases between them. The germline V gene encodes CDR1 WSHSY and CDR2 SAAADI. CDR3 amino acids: CASLVGTSGRGSEQFF. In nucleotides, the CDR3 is TGCGCCAGCTTGGTGGGAACAAGCGGACGGGGGAGTGAGCAGTTCTTC.

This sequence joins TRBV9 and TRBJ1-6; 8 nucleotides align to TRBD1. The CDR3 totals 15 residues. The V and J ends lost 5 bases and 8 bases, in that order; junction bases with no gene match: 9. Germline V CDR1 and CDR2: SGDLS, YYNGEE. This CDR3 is CASRDGTGAYSPLHF. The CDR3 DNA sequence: TGTGCCAGCAGAGACGGGACAGGTGCCTATTCACCCCTCCACTTT.

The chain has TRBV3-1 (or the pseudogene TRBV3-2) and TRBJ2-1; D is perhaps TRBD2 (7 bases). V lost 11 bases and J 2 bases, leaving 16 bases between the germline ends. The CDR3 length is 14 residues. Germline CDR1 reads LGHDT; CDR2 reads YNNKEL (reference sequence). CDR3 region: CACSGGQTYNEQFF. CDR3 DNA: TGTGCCTGCTCGGGGGGCCAAACCTACAATGAGCAGTTCTTC.

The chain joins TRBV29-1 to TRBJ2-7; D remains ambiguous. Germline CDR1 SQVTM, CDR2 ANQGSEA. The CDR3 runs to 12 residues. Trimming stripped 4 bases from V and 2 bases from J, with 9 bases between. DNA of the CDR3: TGCAGCGTTGCTATCTCCACCTACGAGCAGTACTTC. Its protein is CSVAISTYEQYF.

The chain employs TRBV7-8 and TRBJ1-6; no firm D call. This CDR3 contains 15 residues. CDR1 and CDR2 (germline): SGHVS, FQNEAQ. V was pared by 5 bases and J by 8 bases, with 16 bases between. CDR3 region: CASSPPHLRDSPLHF. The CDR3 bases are TGTGCCAGCAGCCCACCACACCTGAGGGATTCACCCCTCCACTTT.

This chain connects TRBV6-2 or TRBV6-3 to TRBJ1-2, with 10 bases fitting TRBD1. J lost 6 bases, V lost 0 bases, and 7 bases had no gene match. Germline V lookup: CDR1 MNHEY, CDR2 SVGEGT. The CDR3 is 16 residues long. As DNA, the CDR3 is TGTGCCAGCAGTTACTCGACAGGGGGCGTCCTCCATGGCTACACCTTC. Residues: CASSYSTGGVLHGYTF.

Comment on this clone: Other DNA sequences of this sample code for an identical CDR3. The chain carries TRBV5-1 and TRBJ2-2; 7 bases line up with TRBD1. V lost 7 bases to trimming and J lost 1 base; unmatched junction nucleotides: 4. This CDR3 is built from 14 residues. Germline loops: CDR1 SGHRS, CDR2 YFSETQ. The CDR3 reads CASDRTGNTGELFF. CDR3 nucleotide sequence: TGCGCCAGCGACCGGACAGGGAACACCGGGGAGCTGTTTTTT.

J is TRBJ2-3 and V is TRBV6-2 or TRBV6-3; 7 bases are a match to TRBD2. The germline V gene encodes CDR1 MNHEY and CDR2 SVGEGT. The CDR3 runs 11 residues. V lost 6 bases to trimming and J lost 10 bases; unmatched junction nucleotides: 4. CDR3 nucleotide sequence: TGTGCCAGCAGCGAGCGGGGTTCGCAGTATTTT. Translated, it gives CASSERGSQYF.

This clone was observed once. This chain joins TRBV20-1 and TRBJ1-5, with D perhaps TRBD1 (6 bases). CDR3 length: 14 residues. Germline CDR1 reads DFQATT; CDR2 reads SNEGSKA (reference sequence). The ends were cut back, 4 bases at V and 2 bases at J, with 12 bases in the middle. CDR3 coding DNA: TGCAGTGCTACTGACAGGTTCGGCAATCAGCCCCAGCATTTT. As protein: CSATDRFGNQPQHF.

The DNA of the CDR3 is TGTGCCAGTAGTAACAGCGGGACGATAGAAACCGAAGCTTTCTTT. Its translation: CASSNSGTIETEAFF. The V and J genes are TRBV19 and TRBJ1-1; possibly TRBD1 for D (5 bases). The V end lost 4 bases, the J end lost 8 bases, and 20 bases lay between the germline ends. This CDR3 comprises 15 residues. CDR1 LNHDA and CDR2 SQIVND come from the germline V gene (reference sequence).

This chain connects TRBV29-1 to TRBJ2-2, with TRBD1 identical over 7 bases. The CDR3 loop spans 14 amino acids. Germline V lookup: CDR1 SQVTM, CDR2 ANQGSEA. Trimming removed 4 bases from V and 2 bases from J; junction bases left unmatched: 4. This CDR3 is CSVGEGANTGELFF. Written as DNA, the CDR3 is TGCAGCGTTGGTGAGGGGGCCAACACCGGGGAGCTGTTTTTT.

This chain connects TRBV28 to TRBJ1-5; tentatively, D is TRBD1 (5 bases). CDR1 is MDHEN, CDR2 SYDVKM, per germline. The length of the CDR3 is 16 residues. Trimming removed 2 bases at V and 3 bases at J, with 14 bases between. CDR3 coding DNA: TGTGCCAGCAGTTTAAATTCTAGGGGCCCCAATCAGCCCCAGCATTTT. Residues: CASSLNSRGPNQPQHF.